The sequence of this T cell receptor (beta chain) was determined in a study of blood T cell repertoires in COVID-19. Background on the study: Samples representing acute and convalescent COVID-19 were sourced from the United States, Italy and Spain. T cells, B-cell-depleted T cells, or PBMCs provided the cDNA or gDNA that served as material.

This clone has a single count. Data came from immunoSEQ multiplex PCR; TCRdb stores just in-frame clones and leaves some out. The sample carries around 420,000 clones, roughly 88% recorded once. The study recruited people aged roughly 18 to 95 years across approximately 25 US areas. Cohorts were determined from participant-reported clinical history. Germline values: CDR1 ENHRY, CDR2 SYGVKD. J gave up 0 bases and V 0 bases, and 5 bases lay outside the gene matches. This CDR3 contains 17 residues. The chain is built from TRBV10-3 and TRBJ1-5, with TRBD1 identical over 7 bases. The sequence was collected from a woman aged 40 to 49 with acute COVID-19. The sample was PBMCs or T cells enriched from blood (not recorded which). The CDR3 protein is CAISESGTAYSNQPQHF. In nucleotides, the CDR3 is TGTGCCATCAGTGAGTCAGGGACAGCATATAGCAATCAGCCCCAGCATTTT.